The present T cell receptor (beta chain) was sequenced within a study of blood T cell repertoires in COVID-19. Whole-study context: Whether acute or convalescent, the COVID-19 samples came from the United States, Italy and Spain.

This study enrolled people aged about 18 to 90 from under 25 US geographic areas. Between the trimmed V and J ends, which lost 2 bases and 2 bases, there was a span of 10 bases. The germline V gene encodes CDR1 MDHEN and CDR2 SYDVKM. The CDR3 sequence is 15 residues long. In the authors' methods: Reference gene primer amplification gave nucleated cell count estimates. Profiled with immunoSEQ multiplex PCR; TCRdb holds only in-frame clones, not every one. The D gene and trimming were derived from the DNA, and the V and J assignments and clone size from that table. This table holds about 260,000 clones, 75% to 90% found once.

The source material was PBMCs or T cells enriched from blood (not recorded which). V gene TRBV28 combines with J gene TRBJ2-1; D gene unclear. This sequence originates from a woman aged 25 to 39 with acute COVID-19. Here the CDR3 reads CASSLGQLTYNEQFF. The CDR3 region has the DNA TGTGCCAGCAGTTTAGGTCAACTTACCTACAATGAGCAGTTCTTC. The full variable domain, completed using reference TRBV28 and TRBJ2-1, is DVKVTQSSRYLVKRTGEKVFLECVQDMDHENMFWYRQDPGLGLRLIYFSYDVKMKEKGDIPEGYSVSREKKERFSLILESASTNQTSMYLCASSLGQLTYNEQFFGPGTRLTVL.